What follows are 5 T cell receptor beta chains derived from one specimen sequenced in a study of blood T cell repertoires in COVID-19. TCRdb's copy holds only in-frame clones and misses some; the assay was immunoSEQ multiplex PCR. The sample shows 150,000 to 200,000 clones, roughly three quarters of them seen only once. Sequenced: PBMCs or T cells enriched from blood (not recorded which). The receptors were sampled from a man aged 60 to 75 who had been exposed to COVID-19.

The chain has TRBV6-2 or TRBV6-3 and TRBJ1-1; 9 bases agree with TRBD1. CDR3 length: 17 amino acids. V lost 2 bases, J lost 5 bases, and 12 bases stayed unmatched. Germline lookup yields CDR1 MNHEY and CDR2 SVGEGT. CDR3 loop: CASSYQIGTGLRTEAFF. CDR3 nucleotide sequence: TGTGCCAGCAGTTACCAGATAGGGACAGGGCTACGGACTGAAGCTTTCTTT.

J is TRBJ2-2 and V is TRBV9, with TRBD2 identical over 10 bases. The germline CDR1 and CDR2 sequences are SGDLS and YYNGEE. CDR3 size: 15 residues. V trimming: 5 bases; J trimming: 0 bases; junction bases outside the gene matches: 1. CDR3 amino acids: CASRSGRANTGELFF. CDR3 sequence (DNA): TGTGCCAGCAGGAGCGGGAGGGCGAACACCGGGGAGCTGTTTTTT. The variable domain in full, with the rest retrieved from reference TRBV9 and TRBJ2-2, is DSGVTQTPKHLITATGQRVTLRCSPRSGDLSVYWYQQSLDQGLQFLIQYYNGEERAKGNILERFSAQQFPDLHSELNLSSLELGDSALYFCASRSGRANTGELFFGEGSRLTVL.

In this sample, this clone turned up a few times. V is TRBV19 and J is TRBJ2-7; 8 bases map to TRBD2. CDR3 length equals 17 residues. Germline V gene data show CDR1 as LNHDA and CDR2 as SQIVND (reference sequence). V dropped 5 bases and J dropped 5; count of bases not matched to a gene: 17. This CDR3 reads CASSFSGSWGSSNEQYF. DNA for the CDR3: TGTGCCAGTAGTTTCAGCGGGAGCTGGGGATCTAGTAACGAGCAGTACTTC.

The chain employs TRBV24-1 and TRBJ2-1; 14 bases agree with TRBD2. CDR3 size: 19 residues. The V and J ends lost 0 bases and 7 bases, in that order; junction bases with no gene match: 10. Germline V lookup: CDR1 KGHDR, CDR2 SFDVKD. The CDR3 reads CATSDLPGTSGSIVNEQFF. The CDR3 DNA is TGTGCCACCAGTGATTTGCCCGGGACTAGCGGGAGTATAGTAAATGAGCAGTTCTTC.

The V call is TRBV6-4, the J call TRBJ2-2, with TRBD1 identical over 8 bases. Per the germline V gene, CDR1 is MRHNA and CDR2 is SNTAGT. V shed 4 bases, J shed 4 bases, and the junction held 5 bases outside the gene matches. This CDR3 spans 15 amino acids. CDR3 bases: TGTGCCAGCAGTGGATCTACAGGGGGCACCGGGGAGCTGTTTTTT. Its protein product is CASSGSTGGTGELFF.